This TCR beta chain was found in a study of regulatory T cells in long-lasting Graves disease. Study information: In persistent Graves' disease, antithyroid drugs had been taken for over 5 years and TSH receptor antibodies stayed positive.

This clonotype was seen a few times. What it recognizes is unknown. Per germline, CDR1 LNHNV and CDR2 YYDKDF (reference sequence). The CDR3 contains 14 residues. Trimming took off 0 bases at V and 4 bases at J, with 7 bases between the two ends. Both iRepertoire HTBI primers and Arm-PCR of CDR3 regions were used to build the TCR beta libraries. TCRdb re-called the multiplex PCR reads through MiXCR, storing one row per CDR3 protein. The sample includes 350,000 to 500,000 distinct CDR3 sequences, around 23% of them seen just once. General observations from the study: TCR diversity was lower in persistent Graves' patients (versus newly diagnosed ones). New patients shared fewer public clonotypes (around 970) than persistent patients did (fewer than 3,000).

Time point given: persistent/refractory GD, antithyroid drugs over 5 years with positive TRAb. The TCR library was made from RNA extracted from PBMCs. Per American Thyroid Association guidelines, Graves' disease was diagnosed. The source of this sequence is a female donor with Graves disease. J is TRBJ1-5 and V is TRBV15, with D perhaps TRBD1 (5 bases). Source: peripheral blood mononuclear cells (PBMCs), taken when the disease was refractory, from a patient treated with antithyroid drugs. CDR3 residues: CATSRDQGNQPQHF. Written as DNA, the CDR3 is TGTGCCACCAGCAGAGATCAGGGAAATCAGCCCCAGCATTTT.